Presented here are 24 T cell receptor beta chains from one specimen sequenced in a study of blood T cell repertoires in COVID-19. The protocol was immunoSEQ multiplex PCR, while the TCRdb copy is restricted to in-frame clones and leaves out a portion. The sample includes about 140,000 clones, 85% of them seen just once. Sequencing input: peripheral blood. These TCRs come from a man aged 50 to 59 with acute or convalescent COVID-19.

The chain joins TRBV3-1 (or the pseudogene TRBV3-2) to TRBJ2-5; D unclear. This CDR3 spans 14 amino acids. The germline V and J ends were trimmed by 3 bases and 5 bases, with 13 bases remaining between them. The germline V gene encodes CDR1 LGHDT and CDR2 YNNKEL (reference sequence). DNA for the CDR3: TGTGCCAGCAGCCAGGGCTTCCTTGAGGAGACCCAGTACTTC. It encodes CASSQGFLEETQYF.

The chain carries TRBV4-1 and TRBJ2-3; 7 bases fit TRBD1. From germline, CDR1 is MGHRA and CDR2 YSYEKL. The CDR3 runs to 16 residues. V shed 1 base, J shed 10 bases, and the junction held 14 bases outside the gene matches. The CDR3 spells CASSQGFGTVKGAQYF. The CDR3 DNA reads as TGCGCCAGCAGCCAAGGTTTCGGGACAGTAAAAGGAGCGCAGTATTTT.

The CDR3 loop is CASSIGAGANEQYF. The DNA for the CDR3 is TGTGCCAGTAGTATAGGTGCGGGAGCGAACGAGCAGTACTTC. J is TRBJ2-7 and V is TRBV19, with 7 bases matching TRBD2. CDR3 length: 14 amino acids. The ends lost 1 base at V and 5 bases at J; junction bases unmatched: 5. Germline loops: CDR1 LNHDA, CDR2 SQIVND (reference sequence).

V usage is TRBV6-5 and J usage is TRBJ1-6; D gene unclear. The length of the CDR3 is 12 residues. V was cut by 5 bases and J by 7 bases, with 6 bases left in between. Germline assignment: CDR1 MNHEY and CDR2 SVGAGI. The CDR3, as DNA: TGTGCCAGCAGTATGGAGAATTCACCCCTCCACTTT. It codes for CASSMENSPLHF.

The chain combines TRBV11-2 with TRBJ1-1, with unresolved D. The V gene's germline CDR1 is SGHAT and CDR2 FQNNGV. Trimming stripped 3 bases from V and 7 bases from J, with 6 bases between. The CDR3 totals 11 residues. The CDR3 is CASSLFGEAFF. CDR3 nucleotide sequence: TGTGCCAGCAGCTTGTTCGGTGAAGCTTTCTTT.

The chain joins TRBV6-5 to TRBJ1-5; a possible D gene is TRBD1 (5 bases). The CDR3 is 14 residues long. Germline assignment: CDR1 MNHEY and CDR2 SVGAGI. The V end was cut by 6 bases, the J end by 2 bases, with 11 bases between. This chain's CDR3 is CASRKGVGNQPQHF. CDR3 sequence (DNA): TGTGCCAGCAGGAAAGGGGTGGGCAATCAGCCCCAGCATTTT.

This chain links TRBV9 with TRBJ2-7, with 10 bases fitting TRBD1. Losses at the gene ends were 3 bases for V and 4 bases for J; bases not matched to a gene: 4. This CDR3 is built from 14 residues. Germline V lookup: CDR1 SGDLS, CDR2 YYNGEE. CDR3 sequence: CASSGDRGPYEQYF. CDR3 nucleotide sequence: TGTGCCAGCAGCGGCGACAGGGGGCCTTACGAGCAGTACTTC.

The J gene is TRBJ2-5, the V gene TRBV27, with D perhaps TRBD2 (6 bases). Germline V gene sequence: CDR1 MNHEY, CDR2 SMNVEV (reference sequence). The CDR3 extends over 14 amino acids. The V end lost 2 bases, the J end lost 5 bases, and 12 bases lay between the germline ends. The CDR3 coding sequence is TGTGCCAGCAGTTTAACGCGGGGATCGGAGACCCAGTACTTC. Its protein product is CASSLTRGSETQYF.

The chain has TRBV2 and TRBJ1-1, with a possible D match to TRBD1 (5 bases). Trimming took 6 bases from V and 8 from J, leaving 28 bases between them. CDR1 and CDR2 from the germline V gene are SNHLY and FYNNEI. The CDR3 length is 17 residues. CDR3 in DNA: TGTGCCAGCAGAGCTATGACAGAGCTTCGGTCGATCGCCGAAGCTTTCTTT. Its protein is CASRAMTELRSIAEAFF. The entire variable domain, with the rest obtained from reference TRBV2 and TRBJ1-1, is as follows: EPEVTQTPSHQVTQMGQEVILRCVPISNHLYFYWYRQILGQKVEFLVSFYNNEISEKSEIFDDQFSVERPDGSNFTLKIRSTKLEDSAMYFCASRAMTELRSIAEAFFGQGTRLTVV.

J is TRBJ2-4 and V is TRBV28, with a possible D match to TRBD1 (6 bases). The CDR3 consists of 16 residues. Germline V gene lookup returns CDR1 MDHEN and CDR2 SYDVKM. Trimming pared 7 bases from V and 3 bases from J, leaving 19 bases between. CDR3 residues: CASNPLQGWGKNIQYF. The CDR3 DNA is TGTGCCAGCAACCCGCTTCAGGGGTGGGGCAAAAACATTCAGTACTTC.

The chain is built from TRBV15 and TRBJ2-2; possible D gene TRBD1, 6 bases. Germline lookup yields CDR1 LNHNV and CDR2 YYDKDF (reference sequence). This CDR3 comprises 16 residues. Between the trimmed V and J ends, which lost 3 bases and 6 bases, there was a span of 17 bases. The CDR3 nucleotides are TGTGCCACCAGCAGGAAACCGGGACAATGGTCCGGGGAGCTGTTTTTT. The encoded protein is CATSRKPGQWSGELFF.

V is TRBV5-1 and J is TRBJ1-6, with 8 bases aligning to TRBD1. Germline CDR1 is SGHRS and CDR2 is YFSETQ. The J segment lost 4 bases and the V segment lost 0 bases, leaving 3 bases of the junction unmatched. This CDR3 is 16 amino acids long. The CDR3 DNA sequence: TGCGCCAGCAGCTTGGAGGGGACAGGATATAATTCACCCCTCCACTTT. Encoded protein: CASSLEGTGYNSPLHF.

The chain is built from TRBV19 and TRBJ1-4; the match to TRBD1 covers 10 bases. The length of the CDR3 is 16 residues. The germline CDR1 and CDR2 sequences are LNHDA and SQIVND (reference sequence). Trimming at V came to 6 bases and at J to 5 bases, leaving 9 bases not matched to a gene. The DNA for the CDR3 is TGTGCCAGTAGCAACCCTGACAGGGGGCTCAATGAAAAACTGTTTTTT. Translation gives CASSNPDRGLNEKLFF.

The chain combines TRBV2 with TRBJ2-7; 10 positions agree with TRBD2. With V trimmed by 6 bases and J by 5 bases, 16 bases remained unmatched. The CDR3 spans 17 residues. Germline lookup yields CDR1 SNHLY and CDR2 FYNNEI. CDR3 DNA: TGTGCCAGCAGCACCATACTAGCGGGGATGGGCCAAAACGAGCAGTACTTC. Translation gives CASSTILAGMGQNEQYF.

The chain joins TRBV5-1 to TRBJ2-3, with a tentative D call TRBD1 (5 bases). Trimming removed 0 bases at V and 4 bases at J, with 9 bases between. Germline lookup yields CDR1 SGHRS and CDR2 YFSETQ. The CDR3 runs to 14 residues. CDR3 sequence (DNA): TGCGCCAGCAGCTTGGAAATAGGGGCAGATACGCAGTATTTT. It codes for CASSLEIGADTQYF.

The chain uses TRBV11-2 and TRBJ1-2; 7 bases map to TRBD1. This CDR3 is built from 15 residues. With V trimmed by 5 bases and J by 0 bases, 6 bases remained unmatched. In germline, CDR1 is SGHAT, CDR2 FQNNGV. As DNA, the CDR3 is TGTGCCAGCAGCCCCCGACAGGGAGCTAACTATGGCTACACCTTC. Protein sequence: CASSPRQGANYGYTF.

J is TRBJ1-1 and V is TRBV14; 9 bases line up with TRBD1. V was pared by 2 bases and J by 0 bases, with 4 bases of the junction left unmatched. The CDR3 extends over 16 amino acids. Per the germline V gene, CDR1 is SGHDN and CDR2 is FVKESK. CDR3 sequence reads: CASSQYRGQMNTEAFF. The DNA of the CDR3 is TGTGCCAGCAGCCAATACAGGGGGCAGATGAACACTGAAGCTTTCTTT.

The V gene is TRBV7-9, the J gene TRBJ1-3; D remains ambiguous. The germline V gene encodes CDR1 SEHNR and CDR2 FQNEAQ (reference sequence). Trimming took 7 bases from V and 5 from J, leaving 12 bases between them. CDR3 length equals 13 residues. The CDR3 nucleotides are TGTGCCAGCAAGCGAGGGCAAAGAAACACCATATATTTT. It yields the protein CASKRGQRNTIYF. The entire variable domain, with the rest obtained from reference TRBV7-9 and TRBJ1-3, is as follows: DTGVSQNPRHKITKRGQNVTFRCDPISEHNRLYWYRQTLGQGPEFLTYFQNEAQLEKSRLLSDRFSAERPKGSFSTLEIQRTEQGDSAMYLCASKRGQRNTIYFGEGSWLTVV.

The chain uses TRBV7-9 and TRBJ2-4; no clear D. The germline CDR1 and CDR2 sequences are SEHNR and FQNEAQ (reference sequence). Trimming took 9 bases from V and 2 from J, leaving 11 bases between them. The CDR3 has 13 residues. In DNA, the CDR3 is TGTGCCAGTTCAGGCCTTACCAAAAACATTCAGTACTTC. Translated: CASSGLTKNIQYF.

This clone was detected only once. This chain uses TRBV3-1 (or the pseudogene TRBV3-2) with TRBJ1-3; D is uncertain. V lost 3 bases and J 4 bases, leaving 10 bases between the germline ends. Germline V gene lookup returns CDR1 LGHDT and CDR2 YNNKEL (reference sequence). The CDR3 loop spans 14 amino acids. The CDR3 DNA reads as TGTGCCAGCAGCCAGGCGGGCCGGGGAAACACCATATATTTT. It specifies CASSQAGRGNTIYF.

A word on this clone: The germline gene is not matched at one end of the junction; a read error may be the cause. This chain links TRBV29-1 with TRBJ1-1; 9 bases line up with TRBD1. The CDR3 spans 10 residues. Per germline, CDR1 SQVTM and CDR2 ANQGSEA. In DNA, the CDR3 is TGCAGCGTTGTCAGTGACAGGGGGGGTTTT. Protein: CSVVSDRGGF.

The CDR3 DNA is TGCGCCAGCAGTGAGGTCGCAGGCCGAATATCTACCTACGAGCAGTACTTC. This codes for CASSEVAGRISTYEQYF. The chain joins TRBV10-1 to TRBJ2-7; the D is unclear. With 2 bases removed from V and 2 bases from J, the gap between germline ends came to 19 bases. Germline V gene data show CDR1 as WNHNN and CDR2 as SYGVQD (reference sequence). The CDR3 is 17 residues long.

The CDR3 loop reads CASSFRRTGPNTEAFF. CDR3 coding DNA: TGTGCCAGCAGCTTTCGTCGGACAGGACCGAACACTGAAGCTTTCTTT. The chain couples TRBV7-9 to TRBJ1-1; 7 nucleotides line up with TRBD1. CDR1 and CDR2 from the germline V gene are SEHNR and FQNEAQ (reference sequence). CDR3 length: 16 residues. V was clipped by 3 bases and J by 1 base; unmatched bases: 8. The full variable domain, rest sourced from reference TRBV7-9 and TRBJ1-1, is DTGVSQNPRHKITKRGQNVTFRCDPISEHNRLYWYRQTLGQGPEFLTYFQNEAQLEKSRLLSDRFSAERPKGSFSTLEIQRTEQGDSAMYLCASSFRRTGPNTEAFFGQGTRLTVV.

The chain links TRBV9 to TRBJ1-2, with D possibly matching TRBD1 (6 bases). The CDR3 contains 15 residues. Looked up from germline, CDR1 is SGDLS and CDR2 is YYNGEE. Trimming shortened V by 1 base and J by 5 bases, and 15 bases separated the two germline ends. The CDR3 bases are TGTGCCAGCAGCGTAAACAAACAGGGCTATTATGGCTACACCTTC. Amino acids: CASSVNKQGYYGYTF.